One and the same sample provided the 6 T cell receptor beta chains below, sequenced in a study of blood T cell repertoires in COVID-19. The method was immunoSEQ multiplex PCR; TCRdb's version includes in-frame clones alone and lacks a portion of them. Altogether roughly 24,000 clones are present, approximately 92% being singletons, with the ten largest covering approximately 2%. Sequencing input: peripheral blood. Every receptor here comes from a human donor in a cohort sampled during active COVID-19.

The chain employs TRBV5-6 and TRBJ2-4; D is possibly TRBD2 (6 bases). V dropped 1 base and J dropped 8 bases, with 16 bases sitting between them. The CDR3 length is 15 residues. The germline V gene has CDR1 SGHDT and CDR2 YYEEEE. CDR3 DNA: TGTGCCAGCAGCTTGACGGGCAGGGAGGTCGACATTCAGTACTTC. The encoded protein is CASSLTGREVDIQYF.

This chain joins TRBV11-1 and TRBJ2-1, with 8 bases lining up with TRBD1. V was pared by 6 bases and J by 1 base, with 5 bases of the junction left unmatched. The CDR3 spans 15 residues. Germline CDR1 and CDR2: SGHAT and FQDESV (reference sequence). CDR3 DNA: TGTGCCAGCAGTCTCCGACAGGGGTCCTACAATGAGCAGTTCTTC. As protein: CASSLRQGSYNEQFF.

The rearrangement joins TRBV9 to TRBJ2-1; 7 nucleotides match TRBD2. The V gene's germline CDR1 is SGDLS and CDR2 YYNGEE. CDR3 size: 15 residues. V lost 0 bases and J lost 4; bases outside the gene matches: 4. DNA of the CDR3: TGTGCCAGCAGCGTAGCACCGGGGGGTTACAATGAGCAGTTCTTC. As protein: CASSVAPGGYNEQFF.

This chain joins TRBV10-2 and TRBJ1-1; no reliable D call. Trimming took off 0 bases at V and 4 bases at J, with 12 bases between the two ends. Germline-derived CDR1 and CDR2 are WSHSY and SAAADI. The CDR3 is 15 amino acids. CDR3 amino acids: CASSESMLSITEAFF. Written as DNA, the CDR3 is TGCGCCAGCAGTGAGTCGATGTTGAGCATCACTGAAGCTTTCTTT.

The V gene is TRBV7-3, the J gene TRBJ2-3, with D tentatively TRBD2 (7 bases). In germline, CDR1 is SGHTA, CDR2 FQGTGA. The CDR3 covers 15 residues. The V and J ends lost 3 bases and 0 bases respectively, with 10 bases between them. The CDR3 DNA sequence: TGTGCCAGCAGCTTTGAGGGGGGGAGCACAGATACGCAGTATTTT. This encodes CASSFEGGSTDTQYF.

CDR3 sequence reads: CASSLGGSRNSPLHF. CDR3 DNA: TGCGCCAGCAGCTTGGGAGGGTCCCGAAATTCACCCCTCCACTTT. The chain links TRBV5-1 to TRBJ1-6, with D unresolved. The germline V gene has CDR1 SGHRS and CDR2 YFSETQ. There are 15 residues in the CDR3. Deletions cut 0 bases from V and 7 bases from J, with 11 bases between.